These T cell receptor beta chains were read from a single sample in a study of cytomegalovirus exposure and HLA in healthy donors. Generated by immunoSEQ multiplex PCR, the TCRdb table keeps only in-frame clones and is missing some. This table holds 80,000 to 90,000 clones, around 80% found once. Sequenced material: PBMCs. The receptors here all came from a man between 35 and 55 years old in good health and CMV-seronegative. CDR3s include the opening cysteine and the closing phenylalanine or tryptophan. The D gene is left open where the match is weak. Size is omitted from some rows. Given values are once, few, many or a class for expanded clones.

>TRBJ2-3|18|TRBV6-1|TRBD2|few
CASSVLGVAGGNTDTQYF
TGTGCCAGCAGTGTCCTGGGAGTAGCGGGAGGGAACACAGATACGCAGTATTTT
>TRBJ1-2|15|TRBV19|NA|NA
CASSIQGQNAYGYTF
TGTGCCAGTAGTATACAGGGACAAAACGCCTATGGCTACACCTTC
>TRBJ2-5|14|TRBV5-1|TRBD1|NA
CASSLGTGEETQYF
TGCGCCAGCAGCTTGGGGACAGGGGAAGAGACCCAGTACTTC
>TRBJ2-5|15|TRBV6-6|NA|NA
CASSYAGTLKETQYF
TGTGCCAGCAGTTACGCAGGGACACTTAAAGAGACCCAGTACTTC
>TRBJ1-1|14|TRBV6-5|TRBD1|NA
CASSRGQANTEAFF
TGTGCCAGCAGCCGGGGACAGGCGAACACTGAAGCTTTCTTT
>TRBJ1-4|14|TRBV18|NA|NA
CASSPPTGQGKLFF
TGTGCCAGCTCACCACCTACAGGGCAGGGAAAACTGTTTTTT
>TRBJ1-5|14|TRBV9|TRBD1|NA
CASSGQGSHQPQHF
TGTGCCAGCAGCGGACAGGGTTCTCATCAGCCCCAGCATTTT
>TRBJ1-1|11|TRBV20-1|NA|NA
CSATVTTEAFF
TGCAGTGCTACAGTCACCACTGAAGCTTTCTTT
>TRBJ1-1|16|TRBV4-1|TRBD1|NA
CASSQVGTGGLTEAFF
TGCGCCAGCAGCCAAGTCGGGACAGGCGGGCTGACTGAAGCTTTCTTT
>TRBJ2-1|13|TRBV9|NA|NA
CASSYRAGDEQFF
TGTGCCAGCAGCTACCGAGCCGGTGATGAGCAGTTCTTC
>TRBJ1-1|15|TRBV9|NA|NA
CASSGTGTTNTEAFF
TGTGCCAGCAGCGGTACCGGGACAACGAACACTGAAGCTTTCTTT
>TRBJ2-2|16|TRBV5-1|TRBD2|NA
CASRIYSGGNTGELFF
TGCGCCAGCAGAATCTATAGCGGGGGAAACACCGGGGAGCTGTTTTTT
>TRBJ1-2|13|TRBV7-2|NA|once
CASSFSTAYGYTF
TGTGCCAGCAGCTTTAGTACAGCCTATGGCTACACCTTC
>TRBJ1-6|15|TRBV28|TRBD1|NA
CASSPPQGADSPLHF
TGTGCCAGCAGCCCTCCTCAGGGGGCAGATTCACCCCTCCACTTT
>TRBJ1-3|13|TRBV4-1|NA|NA
CASSQGAGNTIYF
TGCGCCAGCAGCCAAGGCGCTGGAAACACCATATATTTT
>TRBJ2-1|16|TRBV5-4|TRBD2|NA
CASIGGVPRSYNEQFF
TGTGCCAGCATTGGGGGGGTACCACGCTCCTACAATGAGCAGTTCTTC
>TRBJ2-3|12|TRBV29-1|NA|NA
CSVDISPDTQYF
TGCAGCGTTGATATCTCCCCAGATACGCAGTATTTT
>TRBJ1-1|14|TRBV13|NA|NA
CASSPKASDYEAFF
TGTGCCAGCAGCCCCAAGGCCAGCGACTATGAAGCTTTCTTT
>TRBJ1-4|14|TRBV30|NA|few
CAWSSGPGSEKLFF
TGTGCCTGGAGCTCTGGGCCAGGAAGTGAAAAACTGTTTTTT
>TRBJ2-6|20|TRBV28|NA|NA
CASSDNAGFWDTPGANVLTF
TGTGCCAGCAGTGACAACGCAGGTTTTTGGGACACCCCTGGGGCCAACGTCCTGACTTTC
>TRBJ2-7|16|TRBV5-4|NA|NA
CASSLGGGGWTYEQYF
TGTGCCAGCAGCTTGGGGGGTGGGGGCTGGACCTACGAGCAGTACTTC
>TRBJ2-2|13|TRBV5-6|NA|NA
CASSFGGPGELFF
TGTGCCAGCAGCTTCGGAGGGCCCGGGGAGCTGTTTTTT
>TRBJ2-2|13|TRBV9|TRBD1|NA
CASSEQGAGELFF
TGTGCCAGCAGCGAGCAGGGGGCCGGGGAGCTGTTTTTT
>TRBJ2-3|15|TRBV7-8|TRBD2|few
CASSPLAGWVDTQYF
TGTGCCAGCAGCCCACTAGCGGGCTGGGTAGATACGCAGTATTTT
>TRBJ1-1|16|TRBV6-6|NA|NA
CASSSKAGVLDTEAFF
TGTGCCAGCAGTTCTAAAGCAGGGGTTTTGGACACTGAAGCTTTCTTT
>TRBJ1-2|15|TRBV2|TRBD1|NA
CASSDAGDRESGYTF
TGTGCCAGCAGTGATGCGGGGGACAGGGAGAGTGGCTACACCTTC
>TRBJ2-1|12|TRBV6-1|NA|few
CASSDGIRRQVF
TGTGCCAGCAGTGATGGAATCAGACGTCAGGTCTTC
>TRBJ2-5|14|TRBV13|NA|NA
CASSLRGMAETQYF
TGTGCCAGCAGCTTAAGGGGGATGGCAGAGACCCAGTACTTC
>TRBJ2-5|14|TRBV27|TRBD1|NA
CASRRDRGLETQYF
TGTGCCAGCAGACGGGACAGGGGATTAGAGACCCAGTACTTC
>TRBJ2-7|15|TRBV10-3|TRBD1|NA
CAISESQGVAYEQYF
TGTGCCATCAGTGAGTCCCAGGGGGTAGCCTACGAGCAGTACTTC
>TRBJ2-7|12|TRBV28|NA|once
CASGGRGYEQYF
TGTGCCAGCGGGGGCAGGGGCTACGAGCAGTACTTC
>TRBJ1-6|14|TRBV27|TRBD1|NA
CASRRTGEMGPLHF
TGTGCCAGCAGACGGACAGGGGAGATGGGACCCCTCCACTTT
>TRBJ2-1|14|TRBV13|NA|NA
CASSLGTGYNEQFF
TGTGCCAGCAGCTTAGGGACAGGCTACAATGAGCAGTTCTTC
>TRBJ2-2|16|TRBV5-1|TRBD2|once
CASSLASGQNTGELFF
TGCGCCAGCAGCTTGGCTAGCGGGCAGAACACCGGGGAGCTGTTTTTT
>TRBJ2-7|14|TRBV28|NA|NA
CASSYRAAIEEQYF
TGTGCCAGCAGTTACAGGGCGGCCATCGAGGAGCAGTACTTC
>TRBJ1-3|13|TRBV28|NA|NA
CASNGIPRNTIYF
TGTGCCAGCAATGGCATCCCCAGGAACACCATATATTTT
>TRBJ1-4|14|TRBV7-9|TRBD1|NA
CASSSGQANEKLFF
TGTGCCAGCAGCTCGGGACAGGCTAATGAAAAACTGTTTTTT
>TRBJ2-4|14|TRBV18|NA|NA
CASSPRQTQNIQYF
TGTGCCAGCTCACCCCGACAGACACAAAACATTCAGTACTTC
>TRBJ1-1|17|TRBV19|NA|NA
CASRYFHTGMENTEAFF
TGTGCCAGTCGCTATTTTCACACAGGGATGGAGAACACTGAAGCTTTCTTT
>TRBJ1-1|17|TRBV28|TRBD1|once
CASRTTPGQGPNTEAFF
TGTGCCAGCAGGACCACCCCGGGACAGGGGCCGAACACTGAAGCTTTCTTT
>TRBJ2-1|14|TRBV7-9|NA|NA
CASSPTGVYNEQFF
TGTGCCAGCAGCCCAACCGGGGTGTACAATGAGCAGTTCTTC